The entry that follows covers one T cell receptor beta chain sequence. This record comes from a study of shared clonotypes between healthy human individuals. Measured with immunoSEQ multiplex PCR; TCRdb has only the in-frame clones, and not every one. This sample has 1.5 million to 1.9 million clones, with 95% to 99% found just once. Donors comprised only Caucasian adults living in Nashville, Tennessee. With 2 bases removed from V and 4 bases from J, the gap between germline ends came to 15 bases. Germline assignment: CDR1 KGHSH and CDR2 LQKENI. The CDR3 sequence is 16 residues long. The clonotype comes from a man aged 30 to 39 in good health. The V and J genes are TRBV18 and TRBJ1-3; D ambiguous. Source material: naive CD4+ T cells sorted from blood. Subset here: CD45RA+ positively selected. CDR3 in DNA: TGTGCCAGCTCACCATCTTCAGTCGCCTCGGGAAACACCATATATTTT. Its translation: CASSPSSVASGNTIYF.